The source of this TCR beta chain is a study of CD4 T cells in relation to SARS-CoV-2 and coronaviruses. The repertoire was sequenced with immunoSEQ multiplex PCR; TCRdb's copy has only in-frame clones and lacks some. This repertoire shows roughly 20,000 clones, less than 85% found once; its top ten account for 15% to 20%. Note on this clone: Its antigen is unknown.

Before the COVID-19 pandemic, during about 2010-2018, CD4+ T cells were taken from unexposed donors. CD4+ T cells were isolated from the cells after around 10 days of culture. Germline assignment: CDR1 LNHDA and CDR2 SQIVND (reference sequence). The ends lost 10 bases at V and 2 bases at J; junction bases unmatched: 5. The CDR3 is made up of 13 amino acids. The receptor was isolated from a human donor in good health. Sequencing was done on a sample of CD4+ T cells from PBMCs, cultured in vitro. The chain links TRBV19 to TRBJ1-5; 7 nucleotides line up with TRBD1. The CDR3 is CATAGTGNQPQHF. CDR3 DNA: TGTGCCACCGCGGGGACAGGCAATCAGCCCCAGCATTTT.